These 17 T cell receptor beta chains were sequenced from one sample in a study of graft-versus-host responses after intestinal transplantation. These receptors' antigens are unknown. Produced via immunoSEQ multiplex PCR; TCRdb's table is partial and in-frame only. The sample lists roughly 80,000 clones, around 86% seen once, with around 8% in the top ten. The input for sequencing was unstimulated CD8+ T cells sorted from spleen or lymph node cells, taken before transplant. All receptors derive from a human donor who was the organ donor for an intestinal transplant.

The chain couples TRBV5-1 to TRBJ2-5, with TRBD2 matching over 7 bases. Matching the DNA end better, TRBJ2-7 makes the J call doubtful. In germline, CDR1 is SGHRS, CDR2 YFSETQ. The CDR3 loop spans 13 amino acids. This CDR3 reads CASSFSSGYEQYF. The CDR3 coding sequence is TGCGCCAGCAGCTTCTCTAGCGGCTACGAGCAGTACTTC.

The chain joins TRBV4-2 to TRBJ2-1; D uncertain. The CDR3 is 15 amino acids. CDR1 and CDR2 (germline): LGHNA, YNFKEQ. Trimming stripped 4 bases from V and 0 bases from J, with 10 bases between. CDR3: CASSRVLSSYNEQFF. Written as DNA, the CDR3 is TGTGCCAGCAGCCGAGTCCTGAGCTCCTACAATGAGCAGTTCTTC.

V usage is TRBV11-2 and J usage is TRBJ2-7; tentative D call: TRBD1 (6 bases). Germline CDR1 SGHAT, CDR2 FQNNGV. V lost 6 bases to trimming and J lost 5 bases, with 17 bases between them. This CDR3 has 14 amino acids. Written as DNA, the CDR3 is TGTGCCAGCAGGATTATTCAGGGGTACAACGAGCAGTACTTC. It encodes CASRIIQGYNEQYF.

The chain combines TRBV7-9 with TRBJ1-2, with D unclear. Deletions cut 0 bases from V and 6 bases from J, with 5 bases between. This CDR3 contains 12 residues. CDR1 is SEHNR and CDR2 is FQNEAQ in the germline V gene (reference sequence). The CDR3 DNA follows: TGTGCCAGCAGCTTAGCTGAAGATGGCTACACCTTC. Translated, it gives CASSLAEDGYTF.

This sequence joins TRBV6-1 and TRBJ2-3; 10 bases agree with TRBD1. This CDR3 region has 13 residues. Germline assignment: CDR1 MNHNS and CDR2 SASEGT. The V gene end was trimmed by 10 bases and the J gene end by 1 base; junction bases not matched to a gene: 2. The CDR3 reads CATGTGGTDTQYF. CDR3 DNA sequence: TGTGCCACCGGGACAGGGGGCACAGATACGCAGTATTTT.

The chain combines TRBV27 with TRBJ2-1, with TRBD1 identical over 10 bases. Germline V gene data show CDR1 as MNHEY and CDR2 as SMNVEV (reference sequence). The CDR3 is 15 residues long. Losses at the gene ends were 4 bases for V and 2 bases for J; bases not matched to a gene: 2. Written as DNA, the CDR3 is TGTGCCAGCAGTTCAGGACAGGGGGCCTACAATGAGCAGTTCTTC. Translation: CASSSGQGAYNEQFF.

The chain links TRBV11-2 to TRBJ2-1; the D is unclear. There are 14 residues in the CDR3. Germline V gives CDR1 SGHAT, CDR2 FQNNGV. Trimming took 1 base from V and 0 from J, leaving 4 bases between them. CDR3: CASSLGSSYNEQFF. The CDR3 DNA reads TGTGCCAGCAGCTTAGGGAGCTCCTACAATGAGCAGTTCTTC.

The chain couples TRBV4-1 to TRBJ2-7; no definite D call. V was shortened by 4 bases and J by 1 base, with 8 bases between the two germline ends. The CDR3 sequence is 13 residues long. From germline, CDR1 is MGHRA and CDR2 YSYEKL. CDR3 sequence: CASSLTESYEQYF. CDR3 bases: TGCGCCAGCAGCCTCACTGAGTCCTACGAGCAGTACTTC.

This clone was observed once. The V call is TRBV27, the J call TRBJ1-4, with TRBD1 identical over 7 bases. The CDR3 consists of 15 residues. V was pared by 8 bases and J by 9 bases, with 15 bases of the junction left unmatched. Germline V gene sequence: CDR1 MNHEY, CDR2 SMNVEV (reference sequence). CDR3 in amino acids: CASRVTQGGRQKLFF. In DNA, the CDR3 is TGTGCCAGCCGCGTAACCCAGGGGGGACGTCAAAAACTGTTTTTT.

The chain links TRBV7-3 to TRBJ2-2; a possible D gene is TRBD2 (6 bases). CDR3 length: 15 residues. The ends were cut back, 0 bases at V and 2 bases at J, with 7 bases in the middle. Germline CDR1 SGHTA, CDR2 FQGTGA. The CDR3 loop reads CASSLTGGNTGELFF. The CDR3 coding sequence is TGTGCCAGCAGCTTAACGGGGGGTAACACCGGGGAGCTGTTTTTT.

The gene calls are TRBV28 and TRBJ1-1, with TRBD1 matching 8 bases. Germline V lookup: CDR1 MDHEN, CDR2 SYDVKM. With 4 bases clipped from V and 3 bases from J, the junction kept 4 bases outside the gene matches. The CDR3 has 14 amino acids. The CDR3 reads CASSSGQGDTEAFF. CDR3 coding DNA: TGTGCCAGCAGTTCTGGACAGGGTGACACTGAAGCTTTCTTT.

The chain combines TRBV7-9 with TRBJ1-2; tentatively, D is TRBD1 (5 bases). Trimming pared 5 bases from V and 5 bases from J, leaving 12 bases between. The germline CDR1 and CDR2 sequences are SEHNR and FQNEAQ (reference sequence). The CDR3 length is 13 residues. CDR3 loop: CASSLGGGYGYTF. CDR3 sequence (DNA): TGTGCCAGCAGCCTGGGGGGGGGATATGGCTACACCTTC.

J is TRBJ2-7 and V is TRBV27, with TRBD2 matching over 7 bases. Looked up from germline, CDR1 is MNHEY and CDR2 is SMNVEV (reference sequence). V shed 5 bases, J shed 4 bases, and the junction held 8 bases outside the gene matches. The CDR3 sequence is 14 residues long. Written as DNA, the CDR3 is TGTGCCAGCAGTATAGTAAGCGGGGCGTACGAGCAGTACTTC. It codes for CASSIVSGAYEQYF.

The chain joins TRBV4-2 to TRBJ1-1; unclear D gene. This CDR3 contains 15 residues. Per germline, CDR1 LGHNA and CDR2 YNFKEQ. V lost 0 bases, J lost 0 bases, and 8 bases lay in between. CDR3 residues: CASSQEAGMNTEAFF. In DNA, the CDR3 is TGTGCCAGCAGCCAAGAAGCGGGGATGAACACTGAAGCTTTCTTT.

CDR3 coding DNA: TGCAGCGCGTGGGGCGGGGAGCAAGTATACGAGCAGTACTTC. Protein sequence: CSAWGGEQVYEQYF. V and J are TRBV29-1 and TRBJ2-7; tentatively, D is TRBD2 (6 bases). Trimming took 7 bases from V and 4 from J, leaving 20 bases between them. The germline V gene encodes CDR1 SQVTM and CDR2 ANQGSEA. This CDR3 comprises 14 residues.

The chain links TRBV4-1 to TRBJ2-7; no reliable D call. Germline CDR1 and CDR2: MGHRA and YSYEKL. This CDR3 has 15 amino acids. V lost 4 bases to trimming and J lost 1 base, with 14 bases between them. In nucleotides, the CDR3 is TGCGCCAGCAGCCCCCTTATGGGAAAATCCTACGAGCAGTACTTC. It encodes CASSPLMGKSYEQYF.

This sequence joins TRBV29-1 and TRBJ1-2; 10 nucleotides align to TRBD1. J gave up 5 bases and V 3 bases, and 3 bases lay outside the gene matches. The CDR3 contains 13 residues. Germline V lookup: CDR1 SQVTM, CDR2 ANQGSEA. In DNA, the CDR3 is TGCAGCGTTGATGGGACAGGGGTTTATGGCTACACCTTC. It specifies CSVDGTGVYGYTF.